The 5 T cell receptor beta chains below all came from one sample that was sequenced in a study of CD8+ T cells in alopecia areata. RNA was isolated and reverse transcribed to cDNA, the sequencing template. Profiled with immunoSEQ multiplex PCR; TCRdb holds only in-frame clones, not every one. Of around 160,000 clones listed, around 50% are singletons. Specimen: CD4+ T cells sorted from blood. These receptors all come from a human donor with alopecia areata.

This clone was seen once. The J gene is TRBJ2-1, the V gene TRBV28, with D possibly being TRBD2 (6 bases). The germline V gene encodes CDR1 MDHEN and CDR2 SYDVKM. The CDR3 spans 14 residues. Trimming took off 6 bases at V and 2 bases at J, with 11 bases between the two ends. The CDR3 bases are TGTGCCAGCAGCCTCGGAGGGCCCTACAATGAGCAGTTCTTC. It codes for CASSLGGPYNEQFF.

This clone was seen a handful of times. V usage is TRBV29-1 and J usage is TRBJ2-7; 11 bases align to TRBD1. Germline-derived CDR1 and CDR2 are SQVTM and ANQGSEA. Trimming cost V 6 bases and J 1 base; bases outside gene matches: 2. This CDR3 has 13 residues. DNA for the CDR3: TGCAGCGTGGGACAGGGGGAATCCTACGAGCAGTACTTC. Protein product: CSVGQGESYEQYF.

This sequence joins TRBV5-1 and TRBJ2-5; perhaps D is TRBD1 or TRBD2 (5 bases each). From germline, CDR1 is SGHRS and CDR2 YFSETQ. The CDR3 covers 14 residues. Deletions cut 3 bases from V and 6 bases from J, with 15 bases between. CDR3 in DNA: TGCGCCAGCAGCTCCGGGACCAGCCAGCAGACCCAGTACTTC. As protein: CASSSGTSQQTQYF.

The chain has TRBV7-8 and TRBJ2-5; no firm D call. V lost 5 bases and J 1 base, leaving 11 bases between the germline ends. The CDR3 is 14 amino acids. Germline assignment: CDR1 SGHVS and CDR2 FQNEAQ. CDR3 DNA sequence: TGTGCCAGCAGCCGAGGACGGACCCAAGAGACCCAGTACTTC. As protein: CASSRGRTQETQYF. Full variable domain (remainder filled in from reference TRBV7-8 and TRBJ2-5): GAGVSQSPRYKVAKRGQDVALRCDPISGHVSLFWYQQALGQGPEFLTYFQNEAQLDKSGLPSDRFFAERPEGSVSTLKIQRTQQEDSAVYLCASSRGRTQETQYFGPGTRLLVL.

The rearrangement uses TRBV5-1 and TRBJ2-1; D not resolved. V was shortened by 3 bases and J by 5 bases, with 6 bases between the two germline ends. In germline, CDR1 is SGHRS, CDR2 YFSETQ. The CDR3 length is 12 residues. In DNA form, the CDR3 reads TGCGCCAGCAGCTCCTACGACAATGAGCAGTTCTTC. This gives the protein CASSSYDNEQFF.